Each of the 12 T cell receptor beta chains below was sequenced from the same sample in a study of T cells in Graves' hyperthyroidism and ophthalmopathy. RNA transcripts gave rise to amplified TCR beta CDR3 regions. When the TCR CDR3 underwent first-round RT-PCR, the HTBI primer set was used. TCRdb fed the multiplex PCR reads into MiXCR, producing one record per CDR3 protein. The profile covers about 500,000 distinct CDR3 sequences, with roughly an eighth appearing a single time and around 17% taken by the ten largest. The sequenced sample consisted of blood. These receptors were obtained from a woman in her late teens or twenties with Graves' hyperthyroidism.

This clonotype was seen just once. The chain employs TRBV9 and TRBJ2-5; D gene uncertain. From germline, CDR1 is SGDLS and CDR2 YYNGEE. The CDR3 sequence is 15 residues long. The germline V and J ends were trimmed by 4 bases and 1 base, with 14 bases remaining between them. The CDR3 sequence is CASSPLERTQETQYF. Here the CDR3 DNA reads TGTGCCAGCAGCCCCTTGGAGCGCACCCAAGAGACCCAGTACTTC.

This clonotype was recorded many times. This chain's CDR3 is CASSGSDGVSGNTIYF. CDR3 bases: TGTGCCAGCTCGGGGAGCGACGGAGTCTCTGGAAACACCATATATTTT. The V call is TRBV18, the J call TRBJ1-3, with D unresolved. CDR3 length: 16 residues. Per germline, CDR1 KGHSH and CDR2 LQKENI. The ends were cut back, 6 bases at V and 0 bases at J, with 15 bases in the middle.

Only a few counts were recorded for this clonotype. The chain recombines TRBV29-1 with TRBJ2-7; 7 nucleotides agree with TRBD1. CDR3 length: 12 residues. Trimming took 2 bases from V and 6 from J; bases not matched to a gene: 4. The germline V gene has CDR1 SQVTM and CDR2 ANQGSEA. Written as DNA, the CDR3 is TGCAGCGTTGAAAAGACAGGGAGCGAGCAGTACTTC. It encodes CSVEKTGSEQYF.

Ten or more counts support this clonotype. V is TRBV3-1 and J is TRBJ2-1, with 9 bases fitting TRBD2. Germline V gene sequence: CDR1 LGHDT, CDR2 YNNKEL (reference sequence). The CDR3 spans 15 residues. The V and J ends lost 4 bases and 6 bases, in that order; junction bases with no gene match: 7. CDR3 amino acids: CASSRSASGANEQFF. The CDR3 DNA reads TGTGCCAGCAGCCGGTCGGCTAGCGGGGCCAATGAGCAGTTCTTC.

This clonotype was counted many times. V usage is TRBV19 and J usage is TRBJ2-7; either TRBD1 or TRBD2 may supply D (5 bases each). CDR3 length: 15 residues. The germline gives CDR1 LNHDA, CDR2 SQIVND (reference sequence). Trimming pared 4 bases from V and 3 bases from J, leaving 16 bases between. CDR3 nucleotide sequence: TGTGCCAGTAGTACCCACGGTGGGGGTGGCTACGAGCAGTACTTC. Translated: CASSTHGGGGYEQYF. Full variable domain (outside the CDR3, taken from reference TRBV19 and TRBJ2-7): DGGITQSPKYLFRKEGQNVTLSCEQNLNHDAMYWYRQDPGQGLRLIYYSQIVNDFQKGDIAEGYSVSREKKESFPLTVTSAQKNPTAFYLCASSTHGGGGYEQYFGPGTRLTVT.

This clonotype was seen a handful of times. The chain joins TRBV9 to TRBJ1-3; D gene ambiguous. The CDR3 runs to 14 residues. Germline CDR1 is SGDLS and CDR2 is YYNGEE. V lost 6 bases to trimming and J lost 0 bases, with 10 bases between them. The CDR3 reads CASTDQISGNTIYF. CDR3 DNA: TGTGCCAGCACCGACCAAATCTCTGGAAACACCATATATTTT.

This clonotype was counted ten times or more. The J gene is TRBJ2-2, the V gene TRBV2; the D gene is possibly TRBD2 (6 bases). Germline V gives CDR1 SNHLY, CDR2 FYNNEI. The CDR3 contains 15 residues. The V gene lost 8 bases and the J gene lost 4 bases, with 17 bases spanning the gap. The CDR3 protein is CASAPETSRTGELFF. For the CDR3, the DNA is TGTGCCAGCGCACCGGAGACTAGTCGCACCGGGGAGCTGTTTTTT.

V is TRBV5-1 and J is TRBJ2-3; D ambiguous. Trimming removed 3 bases from V and 5 bases from J, with 16 bases in between. The germline V gene encodes CDR1 SGHRS and CDR2 YFSETQ. CDR3 length: 15 residues. DNA of the CDR3: TGCGCCAGCAGCTCCCGAAGAGGAAGAGAAGATACGCAGTATTTT. Encoded protein: CASSSRRGREDTQYF.

Many counts were recorded for this clonotype. The chain is built from TRBV6-5 and TRBJ1-2; tentatively, D is TRBD1 (5 bases). The germline CDR1 and CDR2 sequences are MNHEY and SVGAGI. V lost 2 bases, J lost 8 bases, and 12 bases lay in between. The CDR3 spans 13 residues. The CDR3 region is CASSYAGIGGYTF. The CDR3, as DNA: TGTGCCAGCAGTTACGCAGGGATCGGCGGCTACACCTTC.

This clonotype was observed a few times. V usage is TRBV7-9 and J usage is TRBJ2-1; 11 positions match TRBD1. The CDR3 is made up of 21 amino acids. Germline CDR1 is SEHNR and CDR2 is FQNEAQ (reference sequence). J gave up 0 bases and V 1 base, and 14 bases lay outside the gene matches. The CDR3 coding sequence is TGTGCCAGCAGCTTAGGCTGGGACAGGGGGTACCCCAAGGCCTCCTACAATGAGCAGTTCTTC. Protein sequence: CASSLGWDRGYPKASYNEQFF.

This clonotype was observed a handful of times. The J gene is TRBJ2-7, the V gene TRBV6-1; D ambiguous. The CDR3 contains 12 residues. Germline V gives CDR1 MNHNS, CDR2 SASEGT. V was shortened by 5 bases and J by 5 bases, with 10 bases between the two germline ends. DNA of the CDR3: TGTGCCAGCAGTTCTTTCCCGGACGAGCAGTACTTC. Translated: CASSSFPDEQYF.

This clonotype was counted ten times or more. The chain employs TRBV19 and TRBJ1-1, with D perhaps matching TRBD1 (5 bases). V was clipped by 3 bases and J by 2 bases, with 19 bases between them. The CDR3 has 17 amino acids. Germline V lookup: CDR1 LNHDA, CDR2 SQIVND (reference sequence). In nucleotides, the CDR3 is TGTGCCAGTAGTATCGGTACAGGCCCCCCCCCCAACACTGAAGCTTTCTTT. It is translated as CASSIGTGPPPNTEAFF.